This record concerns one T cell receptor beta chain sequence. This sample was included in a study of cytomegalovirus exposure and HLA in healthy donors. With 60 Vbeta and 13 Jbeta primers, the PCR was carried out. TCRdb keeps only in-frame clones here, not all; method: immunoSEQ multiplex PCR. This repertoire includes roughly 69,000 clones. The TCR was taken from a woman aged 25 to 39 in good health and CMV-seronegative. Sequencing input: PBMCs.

The CDR3 protein is CATSPQGNYGYTF. CDR3 sequence (DNA): TGTGCCACCAGCCCTCAGGGCAACTATGGCTACACCTTC. The rearrangement links TRBV15 to TRBJ1-2; D possibly corresponds to TRBD1 (5 bases). V shed 5 bases and J shed 2 bases, with 9 bases lying between them. Per the germline V gene, CDR1 is LNHNV and CDR2 is YYDKDF (reference sequence). CDR3 length: 13 amino acids.